These 13 T cell receptor delta chains came from one sample sequenced in a study of Vδ1+ human thymocytes. Overall study results and limits: Thymic TRG and TRD repertoires appeared highly polyclonal.

These receptors lack a known antigen. RNA was extracted from the cells and then reverse transcribed. Pooled V-gene forward primers with one constant-region reverse primer generated the CDR3 amplicons by multiplex PCR. TCRdb used CATT to re-call clones from the multiplex PCR reads. The sample yields about 55,000 delta-chain clones, about 16% seen once. Sequenced sample: Vdelta1+ gamma-delta thymocytes from the thymus. Stated subset: FACS-sorted CD3+ TCRalphabeta- TCRVdelta1+ TCRVdelta2- thymocytes. The receptors originated from a boy in the first two years of life who had congenital heart surgery.

This clone has only a few counts. The chain is built from TRDV1 and TRDJ1; D possibly corresponds to TRDD2 (6 bases). Deletions cut 4 bases from V and 0 bases from J, with 24 bases between. The V gene's germline CDR1 is TSWWSYY and CDR2 QGS. The CDR3 covers 19 residues. In DNA, the CDR3 is TGTGCTCTTGGGGCGACACTTCCTCTTCTTACTGTGTACACCGATAAACTCATCTTT. This gives the protein CALGATLPLLTVYTDKLIF.

Comments on this clone: The junction differs from germline at one of its ends, possibly a read error. This sequence joins TRDV1 and TRDJ1; tentatively, D is TRDD2 (6 bases). This CDR3 has 16 amino acids. Germline-derived CDR1 and CDR2 are TSWWSYY and QGS. This chain's CDR3 is CALRELTVLLTDKLIF. CDR3 sequence (DNA): TGTGCTCTTAGGGAACTAACGGTCCTACTCACCGATAAACTCATCTTT.

The chain carries TRDV1 and TRDJ1; 9 positions agree with TRDD3. The CDR3 loop spans 20 amino acids. V lost 9 bases, J lost 0 bases, and 23 bases stayed unmatched. CDR1 and CDR2 from the germline V gene are TSWWSYY and QGS. The CDR3 nucleotides read TGTGCTCTCTGGGGGGCCCGGCAAGTCTGGGGGATTGACTACACCGATAAACTCATCTTT. This codes for CALWGARQVWGIDYTDKLIF.

The chain links TRDV1 to TRDJ1; TRDD3 might be the D (6 bases). Looked up from germline, CDR1 is TSWWSYY and CDR2 is QGS. This CDR3 is built from 18 residues. V lost 0 bases and J 0 bases, leaving 17 bases between the germline ends. CDR3: CALGELPRPGAYTDKLIF. The CDR3 DNA reads as TGTGCTCTTGGGGAACTTCCCCGTCCTGGGGCGTACACCGATAAACTCATCTTT.

A few counts support this clone. The chain carries TRDV1 and TRDJ1; 9 nucleotides agree with TRDD3. Germline assignment: CDR1 TSWWSYY and CDR2 QGS. This CDR3 region has 18 residues. The trim removed 1 base at V and 5 bases at J, leaving 14 bases unmatched. The CDR3 DNA reads TGTGCTCTTGGGGAACACTCCTTTATCTGGGGGATGGGTGATAAACTCATCTTT. Residues: CALGEHSFIWGMGDKLIF.

In this sample, this clone turned up a few times. The rearrangement joins TRDV1 to TRDJ1; D not certain. This CDR3 spans 18 amino acids. Per germline, CDR1 TSWWSYY and CDR2 QGS. Trimming removed 4 bases from V and 0 bases from J, with 21 bases in between. CDR3 loop: CALGALFLDHPDTDKLIF. The CDR3 nucleotides are TGTGCTCTTGGGGCGCTTTTCTTAGACCACCCTGACACCGATAAACTCATCTTT.

This clone has just a few counts. The chain employs TRDV1 and TRDJ1; TRDD3 aligns across 10 bases. The CDR3 is made up of 23 amino acids. Germline V CDR1 and CDR2: TSWWSYY, QGS. V dropped 0 bases and J dropped 0; count of bases not matched to a gene: 22. The CDR3 DNA is TGTGCTCTTGGGGAACTAGTCTTTCCTTGGTATAAGGACTGGGGGATGCACACCGATAAACTCATCTTT. It codes for CALGELVFPWYKDWGMHTDKLIF.

This chain connects TRDV1 to TRDJ1, with 9 bases identical to TRDD3. Germline V gene sequence: CDR1 TSWWSYY, CDR2 QGS. V lost 4 bases, J lost 0 bases, and 9 bases stayed unmatched. The CDR3 has 17 amino acids. The CDR3 DNA reads TGTGCTCTTGGGGCAATGCTGGGGGATGTGTACACCGATAAACTCATCTTT. Protein product: CALGAMLGDVYTDKLIF.

The J gene is TRDJ1, the V gene TRDV1, with 8 bases lining up with TRDD3. This CDR3 is built from 17 residues. With V trimmed by 2 bases and J by 0 bases, 8 bases remained unmatched. Germline V CDR1 and CDR2: TSWWSYY, QGS. CDR3 DNA sequence: TGTGCTCTTGGGGAATTACTGGGGGTTCTATACACCGATAAACTCATCTTT. Translating gives CALGELLGVLYTDKLIF.

Regarding this clone: At one end the junction does not follow the germline gene, possibly because of a read error. This chain uses TRDV1 with TRDJ1; a possible D gene is TRDD3 (6 bases). The germline CDR1 and CDR2 sequences are TSWWSYY and QGS. This CDR3 region has 15 residues. The CDR3 sequence: CAPGERSHWADKLIF. DNA of the CDR3: TGTGCTCCTGGGGAACGGTCCCACTGGGCCGATAAACTCATCTTT.

This clone was picked up a small number of times. The chain combines TRDV1 with TRDJ1; TRDD2 is a possible D gene (5 bases). V lost 0 bases and J lost 0, with 20 bases in between. This CDR3 is built from 19 residues. CDR1 TSWWSYY and CDR2 QGS come from the germline V gene. The CDR3, as DNA: TGTGCTCTTGGGGAACTCCTACGGAACTCAGCTACGTACACCGATAAACTCATCTTT. This gives the protein CALGELLRNSATYTDKLIF.

The chain recombines TRDV1 with TRDJ1, with TRDD3 identical over 10 bases. Per the germline V gene, CDR1 is TSWWSYY and CDR2 is QGS. J was trimmed by 4 bases and V by 4 bases; bases with no gene match: 15. The length of the CDR3 is 18 residues. The CDR3 DNA sequence: TGTGCTCTTGGGGTAAAAAGTGATACTGGGGGATGTATCGATAAACTCATCTTT. Translation gives CALGVKSDTGGCIDKLIF.

The chain recombines TRDV1 with TRDJ1, with 9 bases matching TRDD3. The ends lost 3 bases at V and 0 bases at J; junction bases unmatched: 14. CDR3 length: 19 amino acids. Germline V CDR1 and CDR2: TSWWSYY, QGS. The CDR3 reads CALGDHPGGFAKYTDKLIF. In DNA form, the CDR3 reads TGTGCTCTTGGGGACCACCCTGGGGGATTCGCCAAGTACACCGATAAACTCATCTTT.